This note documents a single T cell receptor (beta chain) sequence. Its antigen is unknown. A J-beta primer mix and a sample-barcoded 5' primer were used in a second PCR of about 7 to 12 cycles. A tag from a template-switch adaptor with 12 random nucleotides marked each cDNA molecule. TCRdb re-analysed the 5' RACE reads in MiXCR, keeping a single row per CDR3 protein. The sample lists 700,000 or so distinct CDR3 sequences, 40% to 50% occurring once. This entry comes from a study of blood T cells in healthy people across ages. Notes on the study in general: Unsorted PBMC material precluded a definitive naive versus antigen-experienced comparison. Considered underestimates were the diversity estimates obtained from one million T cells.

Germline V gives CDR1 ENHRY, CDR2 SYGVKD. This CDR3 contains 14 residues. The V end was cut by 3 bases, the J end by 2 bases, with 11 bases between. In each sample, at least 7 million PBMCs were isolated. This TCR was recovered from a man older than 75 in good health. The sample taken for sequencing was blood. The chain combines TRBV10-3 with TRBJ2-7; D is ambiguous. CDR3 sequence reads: CAISDPVTTYEQYF. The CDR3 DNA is TGTGCCATCAGTGACCCCGTCACTACCTACGAGCAGTACTTC.